This T cell receptor beta chain was profiled in a study of T cells in Graves' hyperthyroidism and ophthalmopathy. Patients aged 18 to 65 had newly diagnosed hyperthyroidism of under 2 months' duration. Looked up from germline, CDR1 is GTSNPN and CDR2 is SVGIG (reference sequence). The J segment lost 4 bases and the V segment lost 1 base, leaving 5 bases of the junction unmatched. The CDR3 length is 16 residues. The investigators amplified TCR beta CDR3 regions from RNA transcripts. RT-PCR in the first round (using the HTBI primer set) targeted the TCR CDR3. TCRdb reanalysed the multiplex PCR reads using MiXCR and keeps one entry per CDR3 protein. The data contain around 420,000 distinct CDR3 sequences, around 13% of them singletons. This clonotype was seen ten or more times.

The rearrangement joins TRBV30 to TRBJ2-2; TRBD2 agrees at 11 bases. Sample: blood. The TCR comes from a woman under 30 with Graves' hyperthyroidism. The CDR3 here is CAWSGRTSGFTGELFF. The CDR3 coding sequence is TGTGCCTGGAGTGGAAGGACTAGCGGGTTCACCGGGGAGCTGTTTTTT.